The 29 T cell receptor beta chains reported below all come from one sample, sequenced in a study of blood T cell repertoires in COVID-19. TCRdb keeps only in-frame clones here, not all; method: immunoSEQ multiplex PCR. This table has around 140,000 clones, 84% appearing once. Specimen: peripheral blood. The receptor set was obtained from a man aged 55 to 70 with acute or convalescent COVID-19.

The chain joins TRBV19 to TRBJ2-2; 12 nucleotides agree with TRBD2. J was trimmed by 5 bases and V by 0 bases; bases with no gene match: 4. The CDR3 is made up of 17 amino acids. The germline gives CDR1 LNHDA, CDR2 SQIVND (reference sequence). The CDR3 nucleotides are TGTGCCAGTAGTATAGAACTAGCGGGGGGAAGGACCGGGGAGCTGTTTTTT. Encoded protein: CASSIELAGGRTGELFF. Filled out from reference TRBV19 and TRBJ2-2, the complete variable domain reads DGGITQSPKYLFRKEGQNVTLSCEQNLNHDAMYWYRQDPGQGLRLIYYSQIVNDFQKGDIAEGYSVSREKKESFPLTVTSAQKNPTAFYLCASSIELAGGRTGELFFGEGSRLTVL.

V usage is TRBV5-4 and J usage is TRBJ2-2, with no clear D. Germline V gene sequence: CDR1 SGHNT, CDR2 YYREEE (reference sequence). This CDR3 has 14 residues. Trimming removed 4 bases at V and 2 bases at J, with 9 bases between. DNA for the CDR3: TGTGCCAGCAGCAACGGTGTTAACACCGGGGAGCTGTTTTTT. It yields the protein CASSNGVNTGELFF.

CDR3 loop: CASSTDSYTEAFF. CDR3 DNA: TGCGCCAGCAGCACGGACAGTTACACTGAAGCTTTCTTT. V is TRBV5-1 and J is TRBJ1-1; possible D gene TRBD1, 6 bases. V gave up 4 bases and J gave up 3 bases, with 10 bases separating them. The CDR3 is 13 residues long. The germline CDR1 and CDR2 sequences are SGHRS and YFSETQ.

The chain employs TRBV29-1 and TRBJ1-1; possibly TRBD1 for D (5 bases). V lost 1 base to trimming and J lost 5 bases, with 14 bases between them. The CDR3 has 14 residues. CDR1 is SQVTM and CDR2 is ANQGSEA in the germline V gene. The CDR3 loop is CSVEVAGVGTEAFF. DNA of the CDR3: TGCAGCGTTGAAGTGGCGGGGGTAGGAACTGAAGCTTTCTTT.

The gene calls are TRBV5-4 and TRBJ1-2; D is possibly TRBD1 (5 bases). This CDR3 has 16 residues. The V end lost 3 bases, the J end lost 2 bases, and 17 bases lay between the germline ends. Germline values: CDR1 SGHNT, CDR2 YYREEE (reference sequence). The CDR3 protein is CASSYPGDSTNYGYTF. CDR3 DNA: TGTGCCAGCAGCTACCCGGGGGATTCAACCAACTATGGCTACACCTTC.

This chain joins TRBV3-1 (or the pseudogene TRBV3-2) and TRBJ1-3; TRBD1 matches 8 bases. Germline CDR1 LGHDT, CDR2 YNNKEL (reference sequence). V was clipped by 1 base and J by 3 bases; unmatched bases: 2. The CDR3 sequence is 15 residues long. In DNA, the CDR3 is TGTGCCAGCAGCCAAGGACAGGGGTATGGAAACACCATATATTTT. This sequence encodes CASSQGQGYGNTIYF.

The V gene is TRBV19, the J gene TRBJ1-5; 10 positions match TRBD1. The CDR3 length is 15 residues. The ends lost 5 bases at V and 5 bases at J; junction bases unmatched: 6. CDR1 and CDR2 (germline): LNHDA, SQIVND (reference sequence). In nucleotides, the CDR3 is TGTGCCAGTAGTCCGACAGGGGGCCGGGATCAGCCCCAGCATTTT. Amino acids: CASSPTGGRDQPQHF.

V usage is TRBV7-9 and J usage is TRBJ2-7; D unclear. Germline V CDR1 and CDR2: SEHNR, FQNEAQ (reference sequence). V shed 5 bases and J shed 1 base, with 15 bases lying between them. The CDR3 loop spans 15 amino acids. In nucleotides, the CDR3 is TGTGCCAGCAGCATTGGTTCCACAGTTTCCTACGAGCAGTACTTC. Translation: CASSIGSTVSYEQYF.

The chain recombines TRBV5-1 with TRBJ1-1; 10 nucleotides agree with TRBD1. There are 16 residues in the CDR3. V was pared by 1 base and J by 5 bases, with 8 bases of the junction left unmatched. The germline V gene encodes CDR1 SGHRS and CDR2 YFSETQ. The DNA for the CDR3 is TGCGCCAGCAGCTTGTCTCCGGGACAGGGGAGGACTGAAGCTTTCTTT. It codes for CASSLSPGQGRTEAFF.

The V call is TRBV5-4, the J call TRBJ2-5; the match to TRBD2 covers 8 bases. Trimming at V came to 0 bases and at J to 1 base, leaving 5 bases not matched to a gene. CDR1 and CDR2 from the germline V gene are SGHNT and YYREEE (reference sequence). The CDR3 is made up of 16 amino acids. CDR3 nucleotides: TGTGCCAGCAGCTTGGCCCGGGGGGGGTTCCAAGAGACCCAGTACTTC. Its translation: CASSLARGGFQETQYF. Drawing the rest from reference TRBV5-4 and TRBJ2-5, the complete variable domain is ETGVTQSPTHLIKTRGQQVTLRCSSQSGHNTVSWYQQALGQGPQFIFQYYREEENGRGNFPPRFSGLQFPNYSSELNVNALELDDSALYLCASSLARGGFQETQYFGPGTRLLVL.

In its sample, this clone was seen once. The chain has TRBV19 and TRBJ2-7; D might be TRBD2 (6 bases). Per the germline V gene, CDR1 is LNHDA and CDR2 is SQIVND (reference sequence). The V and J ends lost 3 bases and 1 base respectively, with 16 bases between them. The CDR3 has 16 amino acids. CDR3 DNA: TGTGCCAGTAGTATCATTCTAGCGAGGGAGTCCTACGAGCAGTACTTC. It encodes CASSIILARESYEQYF.

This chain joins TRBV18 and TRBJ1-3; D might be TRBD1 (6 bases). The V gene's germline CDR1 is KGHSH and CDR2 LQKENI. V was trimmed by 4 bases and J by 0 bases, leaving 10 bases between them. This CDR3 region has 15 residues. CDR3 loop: CASSQQTGSGNTIYF. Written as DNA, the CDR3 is TGTGCCAGCTCACAACAGACAGGCTCTGGAAACACCATATATTTT.

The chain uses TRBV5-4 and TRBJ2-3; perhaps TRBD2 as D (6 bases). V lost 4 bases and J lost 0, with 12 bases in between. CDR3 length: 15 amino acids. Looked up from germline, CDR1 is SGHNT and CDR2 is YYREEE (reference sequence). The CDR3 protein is CASSAAGTSTDTQYF. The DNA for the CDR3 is TGTGCCAGCAGCGCCGCGGGGACCAGCACAGATACGCAGTATTTT.

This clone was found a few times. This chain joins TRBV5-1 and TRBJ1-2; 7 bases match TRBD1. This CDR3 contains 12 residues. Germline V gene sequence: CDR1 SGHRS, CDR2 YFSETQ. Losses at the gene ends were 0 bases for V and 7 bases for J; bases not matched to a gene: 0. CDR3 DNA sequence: TGCGCCAGCAGCTTGGAGGGGGCTGGCTACACCTTC. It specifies CASSLEGAGYTF. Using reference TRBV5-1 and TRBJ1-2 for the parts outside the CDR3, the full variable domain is KAGVTQTPRYLIKTRGQQVTLSCSPISGHRSVSWYQQTPGQGLQFLFEYFSETQRNKGNFPGRFSGRQFSNSRSEMNVSTLELGDSALYLCASSLEGAGYTFGSGTRLTVV.

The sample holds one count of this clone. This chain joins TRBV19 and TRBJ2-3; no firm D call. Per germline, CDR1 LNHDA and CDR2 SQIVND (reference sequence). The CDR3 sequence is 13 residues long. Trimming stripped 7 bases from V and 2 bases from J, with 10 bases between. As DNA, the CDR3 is TGTGCCAGTAACCCCGACAACACAGATACGCAGTATTTT. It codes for CASNPDNTDTQYF.

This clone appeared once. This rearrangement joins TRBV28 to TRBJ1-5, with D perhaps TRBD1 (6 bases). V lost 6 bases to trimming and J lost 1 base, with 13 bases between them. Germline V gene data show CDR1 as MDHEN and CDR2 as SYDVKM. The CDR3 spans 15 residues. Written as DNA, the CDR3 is TGTGCCAGCAGCTCCGGACAGACGAGCAATCAGCCCCAGCATTTT. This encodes CASSSGQTSNQPQHF. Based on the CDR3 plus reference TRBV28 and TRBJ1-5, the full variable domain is DVKVTQSSRYLVKRTGEKVFLECVQDMDHENMFWYRQDPGLGLRLIYFSYDVKMKEKGDIPEGYSVSREKKERFSLILESASTNQTSMYLCASSSGQTSNQPQHFGDGTRLSIL.

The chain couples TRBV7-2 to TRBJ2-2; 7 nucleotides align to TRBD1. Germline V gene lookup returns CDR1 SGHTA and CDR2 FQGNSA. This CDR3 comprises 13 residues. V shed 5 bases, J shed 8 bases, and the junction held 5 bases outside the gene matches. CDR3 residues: CASSRPGQGELFF. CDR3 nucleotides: TGTGCCAGCAGCAGGCCGGGACAGGGGGAGCTGTTTTTT.

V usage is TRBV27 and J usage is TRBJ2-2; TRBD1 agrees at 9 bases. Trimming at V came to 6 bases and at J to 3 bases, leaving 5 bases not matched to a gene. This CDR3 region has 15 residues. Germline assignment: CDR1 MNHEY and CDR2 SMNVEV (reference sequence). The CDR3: CASSEQGAHTGELFF. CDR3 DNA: TGTGCCAGCAGCGAACAGGGGGCGCACACCGGGGAGCTGTTTTTT.

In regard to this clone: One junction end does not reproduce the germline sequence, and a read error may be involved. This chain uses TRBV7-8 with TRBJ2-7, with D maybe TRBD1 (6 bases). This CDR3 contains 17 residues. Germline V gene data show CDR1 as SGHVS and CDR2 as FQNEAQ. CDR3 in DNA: TGTGCCGGCAGCCGTGCCTCTGGGGGCCTCAACCTGTACGAGCAGTACTTC. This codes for CAGSRASGGLNLYEQYF.

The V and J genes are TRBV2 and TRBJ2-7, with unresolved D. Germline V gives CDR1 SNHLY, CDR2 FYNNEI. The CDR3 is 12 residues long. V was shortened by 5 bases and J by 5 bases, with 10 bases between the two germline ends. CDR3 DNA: TGTGCCAGCAGTCGAGCTAACGACGAGCAGTACTTC. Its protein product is CASSRANDEQYF.

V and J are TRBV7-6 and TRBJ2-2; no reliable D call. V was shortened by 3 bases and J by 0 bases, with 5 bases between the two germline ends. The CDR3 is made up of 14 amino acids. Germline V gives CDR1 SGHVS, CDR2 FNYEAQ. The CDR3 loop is CASSFSPNTGELFF. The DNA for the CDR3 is TGTGCCAGCAGCTTTAGCCCGAACACCGGGGAGCTGTTTTTT. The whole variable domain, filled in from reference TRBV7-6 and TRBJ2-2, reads GAGVSQSPRYKVTKRGQDVALRCDPISGHVSLYWYRQALGQGPEFLTYFNYEAQQDKSGLPNDRFSAERPEGSISTLTIQRTEQRDSAMYRCASSFSPNTGELFFGEGSRLTVL.

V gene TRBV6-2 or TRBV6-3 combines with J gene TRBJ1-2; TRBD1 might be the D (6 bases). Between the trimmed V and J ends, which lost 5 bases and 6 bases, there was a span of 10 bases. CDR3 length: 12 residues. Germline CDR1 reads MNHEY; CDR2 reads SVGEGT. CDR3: CASSKGTNGYTF. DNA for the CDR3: TGTGCCAGCAGTAAAGGGACAAATGGCTACACCTTC.

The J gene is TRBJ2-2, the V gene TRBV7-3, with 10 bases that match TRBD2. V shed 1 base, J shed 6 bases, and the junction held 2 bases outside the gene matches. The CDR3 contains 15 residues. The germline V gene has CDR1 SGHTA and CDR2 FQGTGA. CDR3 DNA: TGTGCCAGCAGCTTAAAAGCGGGAGGGCCCGGGGAGCTGTTTTTT. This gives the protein CASSLKAGGPGELFF.

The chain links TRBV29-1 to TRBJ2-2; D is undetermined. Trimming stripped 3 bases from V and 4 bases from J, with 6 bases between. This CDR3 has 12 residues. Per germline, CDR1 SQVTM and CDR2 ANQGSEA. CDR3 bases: TGCAGCGTTGACTACCCCACCGGGGAGCTGTTTTTT. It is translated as CSVDYPTGELFF.

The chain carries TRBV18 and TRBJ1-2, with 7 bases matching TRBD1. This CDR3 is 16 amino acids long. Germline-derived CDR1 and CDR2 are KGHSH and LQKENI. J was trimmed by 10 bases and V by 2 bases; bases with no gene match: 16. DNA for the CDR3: TGTGCCAGCTCACCAGTTGGAGGTAGACAGGGCTCTGTCTACACCTTC. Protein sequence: CASSPVGGRQGSVYTF. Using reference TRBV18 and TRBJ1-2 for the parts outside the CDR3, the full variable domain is NAGVMQNPRHLVRRRGQEARLRCSPMKGHSHVYWYRQLPEEGLKFMVYLQKENIIDESGMPKERFSAEFPKEGPSILRIQQVVRGDSAAYFCASSPVGGRQGSVYTFGSGTRLTVV.

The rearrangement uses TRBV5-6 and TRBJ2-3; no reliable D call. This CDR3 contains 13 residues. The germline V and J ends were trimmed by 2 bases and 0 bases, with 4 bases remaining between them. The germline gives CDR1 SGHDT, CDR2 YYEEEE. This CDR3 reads CASSFQSTDTQYF. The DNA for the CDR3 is TGTGCCAGCAGCTTTCAGAGCACAGATACGCAGTATTTT.

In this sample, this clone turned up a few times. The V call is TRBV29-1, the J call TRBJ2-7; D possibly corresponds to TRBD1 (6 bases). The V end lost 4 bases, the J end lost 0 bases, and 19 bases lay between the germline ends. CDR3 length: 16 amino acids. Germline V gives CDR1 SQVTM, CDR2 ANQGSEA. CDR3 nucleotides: TGCAGCGTTGCCACCCCCCGGGACACAACCTCCTACGAGCAGTACTTC. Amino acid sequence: CSVATPRDTTSYEQYF.

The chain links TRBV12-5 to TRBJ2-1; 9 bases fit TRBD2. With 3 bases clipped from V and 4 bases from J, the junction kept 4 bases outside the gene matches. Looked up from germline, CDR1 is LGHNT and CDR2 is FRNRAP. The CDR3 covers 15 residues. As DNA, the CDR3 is TGTGCTAGTGGTTTATCGCGGGAGGGATACAATGAGCAGTTCTTC. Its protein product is CASGLSREGYNEQFF.

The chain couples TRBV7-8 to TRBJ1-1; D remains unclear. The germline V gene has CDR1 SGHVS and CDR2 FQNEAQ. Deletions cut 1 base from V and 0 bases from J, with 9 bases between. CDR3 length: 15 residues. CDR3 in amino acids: CASSLGTGMNTEAFF. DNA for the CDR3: TGTGCCAGCAGCTTAGGGACGGGGATGAACACTGAAGCTTTCTTT.